This T cell receptor (beta chain) was sequenced in a study of identical twins. Findings and caveats of the study: With monozygotic twins, out-of-frame TCR alpha sharing exceeded what models estimated.

Looked up from germline, CDR1 is SGHRS and CDR2 is YFSETQ. The CDR3 length is 15 residues. With 0 bases clipped from V and 6 bases from J, the junction kept 7 bases outside the gene matches. TCRdb passed the 5' RACE reads through MiXCR, listing each CDR3 protein once. Of roughly 720,000 distinct CDR3 sequences in the sample, roughly 18% were seen once. In its sample, this clonotype was seen a few times. What it binds is unknown. These data also featured in a second study, about T cells expressing NK-cell markers. Turning to that study: It was sorted CD3+CD56-NKG2C+, CD3+CD56+NKG2C- and CD3+CD56+NKG2C+ T cells that provided the TCR beta repertoires. Dominant NKG2C+ clonotypes were found to form about 1.0-7.5% of CD8+ T cells in 5 or 6 donors. Whether expanded NKG2C+ T cell clones recognized HCMV stayed uncertain.

Sequencing used PBMCs. The origin of this receptor is a woman aged 18-29 years in good health. V is TRBV5-1 and J is TRBJ2-5, with TRBD1 identical over 8 bases. CDR3 nucleotides: TGCGCCAGCAGCTTGGAAACAGGGGGAGCGAAGACCCAGTACTTC. Amino acid sequence: CASSLETGGAKTQYF.